The 25 T cell receptor beta chains below come from one sample, sequenced in a study of T-cell memory formation after mild COVID-19. TCRdb used MiXCR to reprocess the 5' RACE reads, holding one entry per CDR3 protein. The sample contains some 410,000 distinct CDR3 sequences, 20% to 25% of which appear only once. The sequenced material came from PBMCs or a T cell subset sorted from them (not recorded which). The source of these receptors is an adult woman who had mild COVID-19 (a few samples of this study predate the infection). Cell type and time point are not known.

CDR3 sequence: CATSRTTPLGANVLTF. The CDR3 coding sequence is TGTGCCACCAGCAGAACCACACCCTTGGGGGCCAACGTCCTGACTTTC. V usage is TRBV15 and J usage is TRBJ2-6; D gene ambiguous. Trimming stripped 2 bases from V and 4 bases from J, with 12 bases between. The CDR3 is 16 residues long. The V gene's germline CDR1 is LNHNV and CDR2 YYDKDF (reference sequence).

This clonotype came up a few times. V gene TRBV9 combines with J gene TRBJ2-7, with 8 bases fitting TRBD2. Germline CDR1 SGDLS, CDR2 YYNGEE. The CDR3 length is 12 residues. Trimming cost V 3 bases and J 5 bases; bases outside gene matches: 1. The CDR3 region is CASSAGGDEQYF. Written as DNA, the CDR3 is TGTGCCAGCAGCGCCGGGGGGGACGAGCAGTACTTC.

This chain links TRBV15 with TRBJ2-7; D remains ambiguous. This CDR3 has 14 amino acids. V lost 0 bases and J lost 0, with 6 bases in between. Per the germline V gene, CDR1 is LNHNV and CDR2 is YYDKDF (reference sequence). The CDR3 here is CATSRDDPSYEQYF. The CDR3 bases are TGTGCCACCAGCAGAGACGACCCCTCCTACGAGCAGTACTTC.

The rearrangement uses TRBV6-2 or TRBV6-3 and TRBJ2-2, with 12 nucleotides matching TRBD2. Germline V gene data show CDR1 as MNHEY and CDR2 as SVGEGT. The CDR3 is 18 residues long. V shed 3 bases and J 4 bases; nucleotides not matched to a gene: 9. CDR3 coding DNA: TGTGCCAGCAGTTATACCACCGGACTAGCGGGGAGCACCGGGGAGCTGTTTTTT. This sequence encodes CASSYTTGLAGSTGELFF.

This chain connects TRBV6-1 to TRBJ1-2, with unresolved D. Between the trimmed V and J ends, which lost 2 bases and 6 bases, there was a span of 10 bases. The CDR3 consists of 13 residues. Germline CDR1 MNHNS, CDR2 SASEGT. CDR3 in DNA: TGTGCCAGCAGTGAACAAGAAATTGATGGCTACACCTTC. Its translation: CASSEQEIDGYTF.

A note on this clonotype: Just one base apart from a much larger clone, this may be a read error. This sequence joins TRBV24-1 and TRBJ2-2; tentative D call: TRBD2 (6 bases). This CDR3 spans 16 amino acids. Germline CDR1 and CDR2: KGHDR and SFDVKD. The CDR3: CANSDLGRGDTGELFF. The CDR3 DNA is TGTGCCAACAGTGATTTGGGGCGCGGGGACACCGGGGAGCTGTTTTTT.

This clonotype occurred a few times. The rearrangement joins TRBV9 to TRBJ2-3, with 11 bases identical to TRBD2. Trimming removed 3 bases from V and 4 bases from J; junction bases left unmatched: 7. The V gene's germline CDR1 is SGDLS and CDR2 YYNGEE. The CDR3 totals 16 residues. CDR3 in amino acids: CASSALAGGFADTQYF. The DNA of the CDR3 is TGTGCCAGCAGCGCGTTAGCGGGGGGGTTCGCAGATACGCAGTATTTT.

This clonotype showed up just a few times. Here the CDR3 reads CASSFARIHQPQHF. CDR3 coding DNA: TGCGCCAGCAGCTTTGCCAGGATTCATCAGCCCCAGCATTTT. The chain couples TRBV5-1 to TRBJ1-5; D not certain. This CDR3 has 14 residues. V lost 2 bases and J lost 5, with 11 bases in between. Germline V gene data show CDR1 as SGHRS and CDR2 as YFSETQ.

The rearrangement links TRBV4-3 to TRBJ2-1; D is ambiguous. Germline CDR1 and CDR2: LGHNA and YSLEER. This CDR3 is 15 amino acids long. The V end lost 0 bases, the J end lost 2 bases, and 8 bases lay between the germline ends. The CDR3 region has the DNA TGCGCCAGCAGCCAAGAGCTGGGCACCTACAATGAGCAGTTCTTC. It yields the protein CASSQELGTYNEQFF.

This clonotype turned up a few times. The chain carries TRBV11-3 and TRBJ1-1; D gene ambiguous. Germline V gene data show CDR1 as SGHNT and CDR2 as YENEEA. Trimming removed 2 bases from V and 7 bases from J, with 14 bases in between. CDR3 size: 14 residues. The CDR3 DNA reads as TGTGCCAGCAGCTTAAAGGGCGGCAATGGTGAAGCTTTCTTT. As protein: CASSLKGGNGEAFF. Full variable domain (rest looked up from reference TRBV11-3 and TRBJ1-1): EAGVVQSPRYKIIEKKQPVAFWCNPISGHNTLYWYLQNLGQGPELLIRYENEEAVDDSQLPKDRFSAERLKGVDSTLKIQPAELGDSAVYLCASSLKGGNGEAFFGQGTRLTVV.

This clonotype was seen only a few times. This chain joins TRBV4-2 and TRBJ1-2; TRBD1 matches at 8 bases. The CDR3 totals 13 residues. From germline, CDR1 is LGHNA and CDR2 YNFKEQ. The V segment lost 4 bases and the J segment 13 bases; nucleotides outside the gene matches: 11. The CDR3, as DNA: TGTGCCAGCAGCCGTAAGACAGGGGAGAGTGTCACCTTC. Protein product: CASSRKTGESVTF.

The genes are TRBV7-2 and TRBJ2-3; the match to TRBD2 covers 9 bases. The CDR3 contains 16 residues. Unmatched junction bases numbered 8, after V lost 5 bases and J lost 2 bases. Germline-derived CDR1 and CDR2 are SGHTA and FQGNSA. The CDR3 bases are TGTGCCAGCAGCCCCGATAGCGGGGGATACACAGATACGCAGTATTTT. Its translation is CASSPDSGGYTDTQYF.

The chain carries TRBV7-8 and TRBJ2-7; 12 bases map to TRBD2. Germline trimming cut 5 bases from V and 2 bases from J; bases unmatched to any gene: 7. This CDR3 is built from 16 residues. Germline lookup yields CDR1 SGHVS and CDR2 FQNEAQ. The CDR3 DNA reads as TGTGCCAGCAGCCTTACTAGCGGGAGGCCGACCTACGAGCAGTACTTC. Its translation: CASSLTSGRPTYEQYF.

The V and J genes are TRBV9 and TRBJ2-1; D might be TRBD2 (5 bases). V was shortened by 0 bases and J by 7 bases, with 8 bases between the two germline ends. This CDR3 comprises 13 residues. CDR1 and CDR2 from the germline V gene are SGDLS and YYNGEE. The CDR3 is CASSVASGNEQFF. The DNA of the CDR3 is TGTGCCAGCAGCGTAGCGTCGGGGAATGAGCAGTTCTTC.

For the CDR3, the DNA is TGTGCCAGCAGTTACTCCCGCTACGAGCAGTACTTC. Protein product: CASSYSRYEQYF. This chain joins TRBV6-2 or TRBV6-3 and TRBJ2-7; D is uncertain. CDR1 and CDR2 (germline): MNHEY, SVGEGT. The CDR3 is 12 residues long. Deletions cut 0 bases from V and 3 bases from J, with 3 bases between.

In its sample, this clonotype was seen a few times. The V gene is TRBV14, the J gene TRBJ2-7; tentative D call: TRBD1 (5 bases). From germline, CDR1 is SGHDN and CDR2 FVKESK. Trimming took off 3 bases at V and 5 bases at J, with 11 bases between the two ends. This CDR3 region has 13 residues. This chain's CDR3 is CASSQGQWHEQYF. In DNA, the CDR3 is TGTGCCAGCAGCCAGGGGCAATGGCACGAGCAGTACTTC.

The rearrangement joins TRBV5-1 to TRBJ2-3, with 9 nucleotides matching TRBD1. The germline CDR1 and CDR2 sequences are SGHRS and YFSETQ. The junction had 6 bases not matched to a gene; V was cut back by 1 base and J by 3 bases. This CDR3 is 16 amino acids long. In DNA, the CDR3 is TGCGCCAGCAGCTTGCCGGGACAGGGTCGGACAGATACGCAGTATTTT. Translated, it gives CASSLPGQGRTDTQYF. Full variable domain (missing parts from reference TRBV5-1 and TRBJ2-3): KAGVTQTPRYLIKTRGQQVTLSCSPISGHRSVSWYQQTPGQGLQFLFEYFSETQRNKGNFPGRFSGRQFSNSRSEMNVSTLELGDSALYLCASSLPGQGRTDTQYFGPGTRLTVL.

This clonotype was recorded a few times. CDR3 region: CASSSPGRGASSSDTQYF. As DNA, the CDR3 is TGCGCCAGCAGCTCCCCCGGAAGGGGGGCTAGTTCGTCAGATACGCAGTATTTT. This chain joins TRBV4-1 and TRBJ2-3; D possibly matches TRBD1 or TRBD2 (6 bases each). V was pared by 5 bases and J by 4 bases, with 25 bases between. The germline CDR1 and CDR2 sequences are MGHRA and YSYEKL. CDR3 length: 18 amino acids.

This clonotype has only a few counts. The CDR3 coding sequence is TGTGCCAGCAGCTATCCTAGCGGGGGGAGGACAGATACGCAGTATTTT. It encodes CASSYPSGGRTDTQYF. This chain links TRBV5-8 with TRBJ2-3, with 11 bases lining up with TRBD2. V gave up 3 bases and J gave up 3 bases; unmatched junction bases: 6. The CDR3 contains 16 residues. From germline, CDR1 is SGHTS and CDR2 YDEGEE.

This clonotype was seen more than once but under ten times. The genes are TRBV7-2 and TRBJ1-2; D perhaps matches TRBD1 (6 bases). The CDR3 runs 13 residues. Trimming cost V 4 bases and J 5 bases, with 11 bases left between them. Germline V gene lookup returns CDR1 SGHTA and CDR2 FQGNSA. The CDR3 loop is CASSSWRGYGYTF. CDR3 nucleotide sequence: TGTGCCAGCAGCTCGTGGAGGGGGTATGGCTACACCTTC.

For the CDR3, the DNA is TGTGCCAGCAGTCCCGAGGCCTGGCGCACTGAAGCTTTCTTT. Its protein product is CASSPEAWRTEAFF. This chain links TRBV12-3 or TRBV12-4 with TRBJ1-1, with unresolved D. Trimming shortened V by 5 bases and J by 4 bases, and 14 bases separated the two germline ends. The CDR3 is made up of 14 amino acids.

This clonotype was detected a few times. This sequence joins TRBV6-5 and TRBJ1-1; 7 nucleotides line up with TRBD1. J lost 10 bases, V lost 0 bases, and 8 bases had no gene match. From germline, CDR1 is MNHEY and CDR2 SVGAGI. The CDR3 is made up of 14 amino acids. The CDR3 region is CASSYSRARGSAFF. The CDR3 DNA sequence: TGTGCCAGCAGTTACTCGCGGGCCAGGGGGTCAGCTTTCTTT.

The chain carries TRBV20-1 and TRBJ2-5, with TRBD2 matching over 8 bases. CDR1 DFQATT and CDR2 SNEGSKA come from the germline V gene (reference sequence). V shed 0 bases, J shed 2 bases, and the junction held 8 bases outside the gene matches. The CDR3 has 16 residues. CDR3 sequence reads: CSARDISGGPQETQYF. For the CDR3, the DNA is TGCAGTGCTAGAGATATAAGCGGGGGCCCTCAAGAGACCCAGTACTTC.

The chain employs TRBV5-1 and TRBJ2-3; no definite D call. The CDR3 is made up of 14 amino acids. The germline V gene encodes CDR1 SGHRS and CDR2 YFSETQ. V was pared by 1 base and J by 1 base, with 7 bases between. The CDR3 DNA reads TGCGCCAGCAGCTTGCAGGAAGGCACAGATACGCAGTATTTT. The encoded protein is CASSLQEGTDTQYF. Filled out from reference TRBV5-1 and TRBJ2-3, the complete variable domain reads KAGVTQTPRYLIKTRGQQVTLSCSPISGHRSVSWYQQTPGQGLQFLFEYFSETQRNKGNFPGRFSGRQFSNSRSEMNVSTLELGDSALYLCASSLQEGTDTQYFGPGTRLTVL.

This chain uses TRBV5-6 with TRBJ2-7; D possibly corresponds to TRBD1 (6 bases). In germline, CDR1 is SGHDT, CDR2 YYEEEE. The CDR3 sequence is 13 residues long. The V end lost 4 bases, the J end lost 3 bases, and 11 bases lay between the germline ends. CDR3 region: CASSPQGIYEQYF. The CDR3 coding sequence is TGTGCCAGCAGCCCTCAGGGGATCTACGAGCAGTACTTC.